The 29 T cell receptor beta chains below come from one sample, sequenced in a study of regulatory T cells in long-lasting Graves disease. Documented time point: newly diagnosed GD, antithyroid drugs for less than 3 months. Preparation of the TCR library used RNA extracted from PBMCs. Building the TCR beta libraries relied on iRepertoire HTBI primers, and CDR3 regions underwent Arm-PCR. TCRdb redid the calling of the multiplex PCR reads with MiXCR, one entry per CDR3 protein. The sample lists 200,000 to 250,000 distinct CDR3 sequences, around 20% occurring once. The input for sequencing was peripheral blood mononuclear cells (PBMCs), taken at new diagnosis, from a patient treated with antithyroid drugs. The source of these receptors is a female donor with Graves disease.

This clonotype was seen repeatedly, ten times or more. The V and J genes are TRBV7-3 and TRBJ1-2; TRBD1 matches 7 bases. The germline V gene has CDR1 SGHTA and CDR2 FQGTGA. The V and J ends lost 7 bases and 5 bases, in that order; junction bases with no gene match: 13. The CDR3 runs to 15 residues. The CDR3 coding sequence is TGTGCCAGCAACCCCTCCGGGACAGACATTTATGGCTACACCTTC. Amino acid sequence: CASNPSGTDIYGYTF.

This clonotype showed up many times. The rearrangement links TRBV7-9 to TRBJ1-2; D is unresolved. Trimming pared 5 bases from V and 2 bases from J, leaving 9 bases between. Looked up from germline, CDR1 is SEHNR and CDR2 is FQNEAQ (reference sequence). This CDR3 region has 13 residues. The CDR3 region is CASSRVPNYGYTF. The CDR3 nucleotides are TGTGCCAGCAGCCGAGTCCCCAACTATGGCTACACCTTC.

This clonotype was seen a few times. CDR3 nucleotides: TGCAGTGCTAGAGATAAGATTAGGGACACCCACTACGAGCAGTACTTC. Translating it yields CSARDKIRDTHYEQYF. This sequence joins TRBV20-1 and TRBJ2-7, with a tentative D call TRBD1 (6 bases). CDR3 length: 16 amino acids. The V and J ends lost 0 bases and 3 bases respectively, with 18 bases between them. CDR1 and CDR2 (germline): DFQATT, SNEGSKA (reference sequence).

This clonotype was seen many times. The chain recombines TRBV19 with TRBJ2-2; the match to TRBD1 covers 8 bases. CDR1 and CDR2 (germline): LNHDA, SQIVND (reference sequence). The ends lost 4 bases at V and 1 base at J; junction bases unmatched: 5. This CDR3 comprises 16 residues. In nucleotides, the CDR3 is TGTGCCAGTAGTAAGCTGGACAGGGTGAACACCGGGGAGCTGTTTTTT. This codes for CASSKLDRVNTGELFF.

This clonotype was counted only a few times. The chain recombines TRBV29-1 with TRBJ2-5; D call uncertain. The germline V gene has CDR1 SQVTM and CDR2 ANQGSEA. The CDR3 contains 13 residues. V was trimmed by 7 bases and J by 3 bases, leaving 15 bases between them. This chain's CDR3 is CSAKPSAEETQYF. The DNA of the CDR3 is TGCAGCGCAAAACCTTCTGCGGAAGAGACCCAGTACTTC.

This clonotype was counted ten times or more. The V call is TRBV3-1, the J call TRBJ2-1, with D perhaps matching TRBD1 (5 bases). Looked up from germline, CDR1 is LGHDT and CDR2 is YNNKEL (reference sequence). V lost 5 bases to trimming and J lost 8 bases, with 7 bases between them. This CDR3 has 11 amino acids. The CDR3 loop is CASSVRDEQFF. The CDR3 bases are TGTGCCAGCAGCGTCAGGGATGAGCAGTTCTTC.

This clonotype was counted only a few times. The chain is built from TRBV6-4 and TRBJ2-2; D not resolved. CDR3 length: 13 amino acids. Trimming took 4 bases from V and 6 from J, leaving 9 bases between them. Germline V CDR1 and CDR2: MRHNA, SNTAGT. The CDR3 is CASSAATAGELFF. The CDR3 DNA reads TGTGCCAGCAGTGCTGCGACGGCCGGGGAGCTGTTTTTT.

This clonotype was counted at least ten times. The V and J genes are TRBV10-2 and TRBJ2-2, with 9 bases identical to TRBD2. The V gene's germline CDR1 is WSHSY and CDR2 SAAADI. The CDR3 is made up of 16 amino acids. V shed 6 bases, J shed 8 bases, and the junction held 13 bases outside the gene matches. CDR3 nucleotide sequence: TGCGCCAGCAGCCCCATGGTTAGCGGGAGATCTGGGGAGCTGTTTTTT. This gives the protein CASSPMVSGRSGELFF.

This clonotype was seen only a few times. This chain links TRBV20-1 with TRBJ1-2; D is perhaps TRBD1 (6 bases). The CDR3 has 13 amino acids. V lost 1 base to trimming and J lost 6 bases, with 12 bases between them. Germline CDR1 DFQATT, CDR2 SNEGSKA (reference sequence). CDR3 residues: CSARVGGTDGYTF. In DNA form, the CDR3 reads TGCAGTGCTAGAGTAGGGGGAACTGATGGCTACACCTTC.

At least ten counts were recorded for this clonotype. The rearrangement links TRBV12-3 or TRBV12-4 to TRBJ2-1; TRBD2 matches 9 bases. The junction had 6 bases not matched to a gene; V was cut back by 4 bases and J by 5 bases. This CDR3 comprises 15 residues. CDR3 amino acids: CASSWSSGKNNEQFF. CDR3 DNA: TGTGCCAGCAGTTGGTCTAGCGGGAAGAACAATGAGCAGTTCTTC.

The rearrangement joins TRBV2 to TRBJ2-5; TRBD1 aligns across 10 bases. This CDR3 contains 14 residues. Per the germline V gene, CDR1 is SNHLY and CDR2 is FYNNEI. V lost 5 bases and J lost 3; bases outside the gene matches: 3. CDR3 in DNA: TGTGCCAGCAGTCCGGGACAGGGGAAAGAGACCCAGTACTTC. It yields the protein CASSPGQGKETQYF. Full variable domain (rest looked up from reference TRBV2 and TRBJ2-5): EPEVTQTPSHQVTQMGQEVILRCVPISNHLYFYWYRQILGQKVEFLVSFYNNEISEKSEIFDDQFSVERPDGSNFTLKIRSTKLEDSAMYFCASSPGQGKETQYFGPGTRLLVL.

V usage is TRBV27 and J usage is TRBJ2-1; D not certain. This CDR3 spans 13 amino acids. The V and J ends lost 5 bases and 10 bases respectively, with 15 bases between them. Per germline, CDR1 MNHEY and CDR2 SMNVEV (reference sequence). In nucleotides, the CDR3 is TGTGCCAGCAGTATCAAAGACAAGTACGAGCAGTTCTTC. Translation gives CASSIKDKYEQFF.

This clonotype has at least ten counts. The chain couples TRBV28 to TRBJ1-2; TRBD1 matches 8 bases. The length of the CDR3 is 14 residues. V shed 3 bases and J 8 bases; nucleotides not matched to a gene: 8. From germline, CDR1 is MDHEN and CDR2 SYDVKM. This CDR3 is CASSFGQGRGGYTF. The CDR3 nucleotides are TGTGCCAGCAGTTTCGGACAGGGCCGGGGGGGCTACACCTTC.

This clonotype was seen at least ten times. The V and J genes are TRBV20-1 and TRBJ2-3; possible D gene TRBD1, 6 bases. The V end was cut by 5 bases, the J end by 2 bases, with 11 bases between. The CDR3 is 13 amino acids. Germline lookup yields CDR1 DFQATT and CDR2 SNEGSKA (reference sequence). Written as DNA, the CDR3 is TGCAGTGCTGTGACAGGCAACACAGATACGCAGTATTTT. It specifies CSAVTGNTDTQYF.

This sequence joins TRBV11-3 and TRBJ1-6; no firm D call. Germline V CDR1 and CDR2: SGHNT, YENEEA. This CDR3 has 14 residues. V lost 1 base and J 5 bases, leaving 6 bases between the germline ends. CDR3 sequence: CASSLGANNSPLHF. The CDR3 DNA reads TGTGCCAGCAGCTTAGGGGCAAATAATTCACCCCTCCACTTT.

This clonotype was recorded many times. The J gene is TRBJ2-5, the V gene TRBV2; D is unclear. Trimming removed 4 bases at V and 4 bases at J, with 7 bases between. This CDR3 comprises 12 residues. Germline assignment: CDR1 SNHLY and CDR2 FYNNEI. The CDR3 region has the DNA TGTGCCAGCAGTGGAGTAACAGAGACCCAGTACTTC. This encodes CASSGVTETQYF. The full variable domain, rest sourced from reference TRBV2 and TRBJ2-5, is EPEVTQTPSHQVTQMGQEVILRCVPISNHLYFYWYRQILGQKVEFLVSFYNNEISEKSEIFDDQFSVERPDGSNFTLKIRSTKLEDSAMYFCASSGVTETQYFGPGTRLLVL.

This clonotype came up many times. The gene calls are TRBV29-1 and TRBJ1-1; the D is unclear. The germline V gene has CDR1 SQVTM and CDR2 ANQGSEA. The CDR3 covers 13 residues. V gave up 4 bases and J gave up 1 base, with 10 bases separating them. CDR3 in amino acids: CSVGGVRNTEAFF. CDR3 DNA: TGCAGCGTTGGGGGAGTAAGGAACACTGAAGCTTTCTTT.

At least ten counts were recorded for this clonotype. CDR3 in amino acids: CASSSSGRASDTGELFF. The CDR3 DNA sequence: TGTGCCAGTTCCTCTAGCGGGAGGGCCTCCGACACCGGGGAGCTGTTTTTT. This chain links TRBV12-3 or TRBV12-4 with TRBJ2-2, with 12 bases matching TRBD2. V lost 9 bases, J lost 3 bases, and 11 bases stayed unmatched. This CDR3 is built from 17 residues.

In this sample, this clonotype turned up many times. The chain is built from TRBV19 and TRBJ2-3; D not resolved. This CDR3 region has 9 residues. Trimming removed 7 bases from V and 5 bases from J, with 1 base in between. Germline V gene lookup returns CDR1 LNHDA and CDR2 SQIVND (reference sequence). In nucleotides, the CDR3 is TGTGCCAGTAAAGATACGCAGTATTTT. Its translation: CASKDTQYF.

This clonotype was seen many times. The chain links TRBV5-1 to TRBJ1-1, with a weak D call TRBD1 (5 bases). This CDR3 has 15 residues. CDR1 is SGHRS, CDR2 YFSETQ, per germline. Between the trimmed V and J ends, which lost 2 bases and 4 bases, there was a span of 15 bases. The CDR3 protein is CASSLEGRRATEAFF. The CDR3 coding sequence is TGCGCCAGCAGCTTAGAGGGACGGCGTGCCACTGAAGCTTTCTTT.

This clonotype has more than one count but fewer than ten. V and J are TRBV11-3 and TRBJ2-1, with D possibly matching TRBD2 (5 bases). This CDR3 has 16 residues. The germline gives CDR1 SGHNT, CDR2 YENEEA. Trimming took 5 bases from V and 0 from J, leaving 14 bases between them. The CDR3 sequence is CASSRQAASSYNEQFF. The CDR3, as DNA: TGTGCCAGCAGCCGCCAAGCGGCCAGCTCCTACAATGAGCAGTTCTTC.

As to this clonotype: A single base is all that separates this from a far larger clone, so a read error is likely. The rearrangement joins TRBV5-4 to TRBJ2-7; 11 bases line up with TRBD2. The CDR3 sequence is 15 residues long. CDR1 and CDR2 from the germline V gene are SGHNT and YYREEE (reference sequence). The J segment lost 3 bases and the V segment lost 1 base, leaving 3 bases of the junction unmatched. Written as DNA, the CDR3 is TGTGCCAGCAGCTTGAAGACTAGCGGGAACTACGAGCAGTACTTC. Translated: CASSLKTSGNYEQYF.

As to this clonotype: A much larger clone differs from this one at a single base, so this may be a read error. The chain uses TRBV9 and TRBJ1-3, with TRBD1 matching 8 bases. The germline gives CDR1 SGDLS, CDR2 YYNGEE. This CDR3 has 16 residues. The CDR3 reads CASSTGGSSVGNAIYF. The CDR3 region has the DNA TGTGCCAGCAGCACAGGGGGTTCCTCGGTGGGAAACGCCATATATTTT.

This clonotype was detected only a few times. The V gene is TRBV9, the J gene TRBJ2-7; 16 bases are shared with TRBD2. CDR1 SGDLS and CDR2 YYNGEE come from the germline V gene. V was pared by 3 bases and J by 4 bases, with 10 bases of the junction left unmatched. This CDR3 is 18 amino acids long. This chain's CDR3 is CASSATGTSGRAGYEQYF. The CDR3 nucleotides are TGTGCCAGCAGCGCAACCGGGACTAGCGGGAGGGCCGGGTACGAGCAGTACTTC.

This chain connects TRBV27 to TRBJ2-7, with D perhaps TRBD1 or TRBD2 (7 bases each). Per the germline V gene, CDR1 is MNHEY and CDR2 is SMNVEV (reference sequence). The CDR3 covers 15 residues. V gave up 7 bases and J gave up 4 bases, with 20 bases separating them. CDR3 loop: CASKLGGTEVYEQYF. CDR3 DNA sequence: TGTGCCAGCAAGTTGGGGGGGACAGAGGTATACGAGCAGTACTTC.

This clonotype turned up a few times. The V call is TRBV20-1, the J call TRBJ2-1; D unresolved. CDR3 length equals 11 residues. Germline CDR1 and CDR2: DFQATT and SNEGSKA (reference sequence). Trimming cost V 4 bases and J 9 bases, with 10 bases left between them. CDR3 bases: TGCAGTGCTATAAGGCTATTTGAGCAGTTCTTC. It translates to CSAIRLFEQFF.

In this sample, this clonotype turned up many times. CDR3 nucleotides: TGTGCCTGGAGGCCAGGGACAGGGACGGGATCAGGGGGCTACACCTTC. Translation gives CAWRPGTGTGSGGYTF. The chain recombines TRBV30 with TRBJ1-2; 9 bases agree with TRBD1. Germline CDR1 is GTSNPN and CDR2 is SVGIG (reference sequence). J was trimmed by 8 bases and V by 3 bases; bases with no gene match: 16. The CDR3 spans 16 residues.

This clonotype was seen at least ten times. CDR3 loop: CASSRRLNEQFF. Written as DNA, the CDR3 is TGTGCCAGCAGTCGAAGACTAAATGAGCAGTTCTTC. This chain connects TRBV12-3 or TRBV12-4 to TRBJ2-1; D possibly corresponds to TRBD2 (5 bases). CDR3 length: 12 amino acids. The V end lost 5 bases, the J end lost 7 bases, and 9 bases lay between the germline ends.

The chain carries TRBV12-5 and TRBJ1-2; D is undetermined. Germline loops: CDR1 LGHNT, CDR2 FRNRAP. V shed 5 bases and J shed 4 bases, with 11 bases lying between them. The CDR3 sequence is 13 residues long. CDR3 region: CASGVAHGYGYTF. CDR3 coding DNA: TGTGCTAGTGGTGTCGCACATGGCTATGGCTACACCTTC.